These T cell receptor beta chains were read from a single sample in a study of Ad26.COV2.S vaccination and SARS-CoV-2 variants. The method was immunoSEQ multiplex PCR; TCRdb's version includes in-frame clones alone and lacks a portion of them. The sample holds 440,000 or so clones, about 90% seen once. Sequenced here: peripheral blood, sampled in a trial of Ad26.COV2.S vaccine versus placebo. These receptors originate from a person aged 18 to 59 who received the Ad26.COV2.S COVID-19 vaccine or a placebo. Both conserved end residues are part of each CDR3. A D gene is named only where the DNA matches it firmly. The size field is filled for only some rows; it gives once, few, many or a size class.

>NA|TRBV27|TRBJ1-2|13|NA
CASSFSGTYGYTF
TGTGCCAGCAGCTTTTCTGGGACATATGGCTACACCTTC
>NA|TRBV7-2|TRBJ2-2|15|NA
CASSKNAQPTGELFF
TGTGCCAGCAGCAAAAACGCCCAGCCTACCGGGGAGCTGTTTTTT
>NA|TRBV29-1|TRBJ2-1|11|NA
CSVSLTDEQFF
TGCAGCGTTTCTCTCACGGATGAGCAGTTCTTC
>few|TRBV24-1|TRBJ2-1|17|TRBD1
CATSDWGQGAAYNEQFF
TGTGCCACCAGTGATTGGGGACAGGGGGCCGCTTACAATGAGCAGTTCTTC
>NA|TRBV9|TRBJ2-7|17|TRBD1
CASSPSRTGGFSYEQYF
TGTGCCAGCAGCCCATCTCGGACAGGGGGCTTCTCCTACGAGCAGTACTTC
>NA|TRBV28|TRBJ2-7|18|TRBD2
CASSFPRDLTSGSYEQYF
TGTGCCAGCAGTTTCCCAAGGGACCTGACTAGCGGGAGCTACGAGCAGTACTTC
>NA|TRBV7-2|TRBJ2-3|17|TRBD2
CASSLAGTSGSSDTQYF
TGTGCCAGCAGCTTAGCCGGGACTAGCGGGAGTAGTGATACGCAGTATTTT
>NA|TRBV7-2|TRBJ1-5|13|NA
CASSLTDLQPQHF
TGTGCCAGCAGCTTGACGGATCTTCAGCCCCAGCATTTT
>NA|TRBV7-3|TRBJ2-5|13|NA
CASSPTWQETQYF
TGTGCCAGCAGTCCGACTTGGCAAGAGACCCAGTACTTC
>NA|TRBV25-1|TRBJ2-6|18|TRBD1
CASSRGQGAGSGANVLTF
TGTGCCAGCAGTAGGGGACAGGGGGCAGGGTCTGGGGCCAACGTCCTGACTTTC
>once|TRBV5-1|TRBJ1-5|14|TRBD1
CASSLGGTDQPQHF
TGCGCCAGCAGCTTGGGGGGGACAGATCAGCCCCAGCATTTT
>NA|TRBV27|TRBJ2-1|13|NA
CASSLGSSNEQFF
TGTGCCAGCAGTTTAGGAAGCTCCAATGAGCAGTTCTTC
>NA|TRBV5-5|TRBJ2-7|16|NA
CASSLEGGNIPYEQYF
TGTGCCAGCAGCTTGGAGGGTGGTAATATCCCCTACGAGCAGTACTTC
>few|TRBV29-1|TRBJ1-2|13|NA
CSVAGGPNYGYTF
TGCAGCGTTGCGGGGGGGCCTAACTATGGCTACACCTTC
>few|TRBV7-9|TRBJ1-1|13|NA
CASSRTVNTEAFF
TGTGCCAGCAGCCGGACCGTCAACACTGAAGCTTTCTTT
>NA|TRBV7-2|TRBJ1-2|15|NA
CASSLRGIGGYGYTF
TGTGCCAGCAGCCTGCGCGGGATTGGGGGCTATGGCTACACCTTC
>NA|TRBV15|TRBJ2-5|14|NA
CATSRLGGARTQYF
TGTGCCACCAGCAGATTGGGCGGAGCGAGGACCCAGTACTTC
>NA|TRBV9|TRBJ2-1|17|TRBD2
CASSVFTSGRQNNEQFF
TGTGCCAGCAGCGTATTCACTAGCGGGAGACAAAACAATGAGCAGTTCTTC
>NA|TRBV27|TRBJ2-2|15|TRBD1
CASSFWDRGHGELFF
TGTGCCAGCAGTTTCTGGGACAGGGGGCACGGGGAGCTGTTTTTT
>NA|TRBV5-4|TRBJ1-5|14|NA
CASSTQGEGQPQHF
TGTGCCAGCAGCACACAGGGAGAGGGACAGCCCCAGCATTTT
>NA|TRBV7-9|TRBJ2-3|16|TRBD2
CASSPLAGGGFNTQYF
TGTGCCAGCAGCCCCCTAGCGGGAGGTGGGTTCAATACGCAGTATTTT
>NA|TRBV4-3|TRBJ2-1|19|TRBD2
CASSQDWTSGSLSYNEQFF
TGCGCCAGCAGCCAAGATTGGACTAGCGGGAGTTTGAGCTACAATGAGCAGTTCTTC
>NA|TRBV24-1|TRBJ2-1|19|NA
CATSDFGGEEGRNLNEQFF
TGTGCCACCAGTGATTTTGGCGGCGAGGAGGGACGGAATCTCAATGAGCAGTTCTTC
>NA|TRBV4-3|TRBJ2-7|21|TRBD2
CTSSQDREYTSGHECSYEQYF
TGCACCAGCAGCCAAGACAGGGAGTATACTAGCGGGCACGAATGCTCCTACGAGCAGTACTTC
>NA|TRBV27|TRBJ2-1|16|NA
CASSSGLWSSYNEQFF
TGTGCCAGCAGTTCCGGACTCTGGAGCTCCTACAATGAGCAGTTCTTC
>NA|TRBV19|TRBJ2-3|14|NA
CASSIGGQGITQYF
TGTGCCAGTAGTATAGGGGGCCAGGGGATTACGCAGTATTTT
>NA|TRBV24-1|TRBJ2-5|15|TRBD1
CATSDSTGVQETQYF
TGTGCCACCAGTGATTCGACAGGGGTTCAAGAGACCCAGTACTTC
>NA|TRBV25-1|TRBJ2-1|15|NA
CASSEYLDRDNEQFF
TGTGCCAGCAGTGAATATTTGGACAGAGACAATGAGCAGTTCTTC
>once|TRBV30|TRBJ2-7|13|TRBD1
CAWSRRGLYEQYF
TGTGCCTGGAGTAGAAGGGGGCTGTACGAGCAGTACTTC
>NA|TRBV6-5|TRBJ2-3|12|NA
CASSYDTDTQYF
TGTGCCAGCAGTTATGACACAGATACGCAGTATTTT
>once|TRBV15|TRBJ1-2|14|NA
CATSTTGLPYGYTF
TGTGCCACCAGCACGACAGGCCTTCCTTATGGCTACACCTTC
>NA|TRBV11-2|TRBJ2-2|15|NA
CASGRAETNTGELFF
TGTGCCAGCGGACGGGCGGAAACTAACACCGGGGAGCTGTTTTTT
>NA|TRBV5-6|TRBJ2-5|14|NA
CASSLINVVETQYF
TGTGCCAGCAGCTTGATAAATGTGGTGGAGACCCAGTACTTC
>NA|TRBV24-1|TRBJ1-1|12|NA
CATSDLGGKAFF
TGTGCCACCAGTGATTTGGGGGGAAAAGCTTTCTTT